The 21 T cell receptor beta chains presented below share a single source sample, sequenced in a study of Graves' ophthalmopathy and Graves' hyperthyroidism. TCR beta CDR3 regions were amplified from RNA transcripts. Investigators did first-round RT-PCR with HTBI primers, then second-round multiplex PCR. TCRdb passed the multiplex PCR reads through MiXCR, listing each CDR3 protein once. The sample shows 170,000 or so distinct CDR3 sequences, 37% of them seen only once. Material: peripheral blood. These receptors were taken from a woman aged 35 to 49 with Graves' ophthalmopathy.

DNA of the CDR3: TGCAGCGTTGGAGGGAGCTCCTACGAGCAGTACTTC. Translation gives CSVGGSSYEQYF. This chain joins TRBV29-1 and TRBJ2-7; weak D call: TRBD2 (5 bases). Germline V gene sequence: CDR1 SQVTM, CDR2 ANQGSEA. Between the trimmed V and J ends, which lost 4 bases and 0 bases, there was a span of 7 bases. This CDR3 spans 12 amino acids.

In this sample, this clonotype turned up many times. The V and J genes are TRBV13 and TRBJ2-7, with 8 nucleotides matching TRBD2. CDR1 and CDR2 from the germline V gene are PRHDT and FYEKMQ (reference sequence). The CDR3 is made up of 13 amino acids. V shed 7 bases and J 7 bases; nucleotides not matched to a gene: 9. Here the CDR3 DNA reads TGTGCCAGCACCCCGCGGGGGGCATGGGAGCAGTACTTC. Translation: CASTPRGAWEQYF.

Ten or more counts support this clonotype. The rearrangement links TRBV2 to TRBJ2-7; D not resolved. CDR3 length: 13 amino acids. CDR1 and CDR2 (germline): SNHLY, FYNNEI. The ends were cut back, 2 bases at V and 3 bases at J, with 8 bases in the middle. CDR3 in amino acids: CASSETVFYEQYF. The CDR3 coding sequence is TGTGCCAGCAGTGAAACGGTCTTCTACGAGCAGTACTTC.

In this sample, this clonotype turned up many times. This rearrangement joins TRBV6-2 or TRBV6-3 to TRBJ1-1, with a possible D match to TRBD1 (5 bases). The CDR3 length is 17 residues. Between the trimmed V and J ends, which lost 0 bases and 0 bases, there was a span of 14 bases. CDR1 is MNHEY, CDR2 SVGEGT, per germline. The CDR3 here is CASSYSIVGEMNTEAFF. CDR3 nucleotide sequence: TGTGCCAGCAGTTACTCGATAGTAGGGGAAATGAACACTGAAGCTTTCTTT.

This clonotype occurred many times. The CDR3 here is CASSQFSGGVDTEAFF. CDR3 DNA sequence: TGTGCCAGCAGTCAATTCTCAGGGGGCGTGGACACTGAAGCTTTCTTT. The chain recombines TRBV27 with TRBJ1-1, with TRBD1 matching 8 bases. The ends lost 5 bases at V and 3 bases at J; junction bases unmatched: 11. Germline V gene lookup returns CDR1 MNHEY and CDR2 SMNVEV (reference sequence). The length of the CDR3 is 16 residues.

The chain employs TRBV6-2 or TRBV6-3 and TRBJ2-7; D is unresolved. V shed 6 bases and J shed 2 bases, with 14 bases lying between them. The germline CDR1 and CDR2 sequences are MNHEY and SVGEGT. The CDR3 runs 14 residues. This CDR3 is CASSTVENAYEQYF. The CDR3 DNA reads TGTGCCAGCAGCACCGTGGAAAACGCCTACGAGCAGTACTTC.

The chain combines TRBV19 with TRBJ2-5; TRBD2 agrees at 8 bases. CDR1 is LNHDA and CDR2 is SQIVND in the germline V gene (reference sequence). J was trimmed by 4 bases and V by 6 bases; bases with no gene match: 13. CDR3 size: 16 residues. The CDR3 bases are TGTGCCAGTAGCAATACCGGGACTAGTCTCCTAGAGACCCAGTACTTC. It yields the protein CASSNTGTSLLETQYF.

This clonotype occurred many times. This chain uses TRBV11-2 with TRBJ2-5; 12 bases map to TRBD1. The germline V gene encodes CDR1 SGHAT and CDR2 FQNNGV. The CDR3 length is 18 residues. The junction had 15 bases not matched to a gene; V was cut back by 4 bases and J by 6 bases. CDR3 residues: CASSSRTPGQGAEKTQYF. As DNA, the CDR3 is TGTGCCAGCAGCTCGAGAACACCGGGACAGGGGGCGGAAAAGACCCAGTACTTC.

The chain links TRBV6-2 or TRBV6-3 to TRBJ2-5; TRBD2 agrees at 9 bases. This CDR3 contains 14 residues. The trim removed 6 bases at V and 7 bases at J, leaving 9 bases unmatched. Germline V gives CDR1 MNHEY, CDR2 SVGEGT. CDR3 DNA sequence: TGTGCCAGCAGGTCTAGCGGGGCCATTGGGACCCAGTACTTC. Translating it yields CASRSSGAIGTQYF.

In its sample, this clonotype was seen many times. This chain joins TRBV11-2 and TRBJ2-4; D is perhaps TRBD1 (6 bases). Germline V gene sequence: CDR1 SGHAT, CDR2 FQNNGV. The CDR3 covers 15 residues. V was pared by 1 base and J by 3 bases, with 10 bases between. In DNA form, the CDR3 reads TGTGCCAGCAGCTTAGCACAGGGACACAAAAACATTCAGTACTTC. Translation: CASSLAQGHKNIQYF.

V gene TRBV6-2 or TRBV6-3 combines with J gene TRBJ2-7, with D unclear. Trimming left V 2 bases short and J 3 bases short, with 8 bases between. Germline V gene sequence: CDR1 MNHEY, CDR2 SVGEGT. The CDR3 contains 13 residues. Written as DNA, the CDR3 is TGTGCCAGCAGTTACGAGTCCAACTACGAGCAGTACTTC. Protein sequence: CASSYESNYEQYF.

This clonotype was counted ten times or more. The chain is built from TRBV6-5 and TRBJ1-2, with 8 bases lining up with TRBD1. Germline-derived CDR1 and CDR2 are MNHEY and SVGAGI. The CDR3 runs 18 residues. V dropped 5 bases and J dropped 4; count of bases not matched to a gene: 18. CDR3 coding DNA: TGTGCCAGCAGTCCCGCGTTGGACAGGGTCGTTCGAGGCTATGGCTACACCTTC. This translates into CASSPALDRVVRGYGYTF.

This clonotype showed up many times. The chain recombines TRBV5-1 with TRBJ1-2; D remains unclear. Germline V gene data show CDR1 as SGHRS and CDR2 as YFSETQ. The CDR3 is 13 amino acids. The V end was cut by 1 base, the J end by 4 bases, with 8 bases between. CDR3: CASSLKQAYGYTF. DNA of the CDR3: TGCGCCAGCAGCTTGAAGCAGGCCTATGGCTACACCTTC.

The rearrangement uses TRBV14 and TRBJ2-7; D may match TRBD1 or TRBD2 (5 bases each). Germline V gene lookup returns CDR1 SGHDN and CDR2 FVKESK. The CDR3 has 16 residues. Trimming took off 1 base at V and 6 bases at J, with 19 bases between the two ends. CDR3 sequence reads: CASSQVGAAAQVEQYF. The DNA for the CDR3 is TGTGCCAGCAGCCAAGTCGGGGCCGCAGCTCAGGTCGAGCAGTACTTC.

In this sample, this clonotype turned up many times. The chain has TRBV9 and TRBJ2-2, with D hard to call. This CDR3 region has 14 residues. The germline V gene encodes CDR1 SGDLS and CDR2 YYNGEE. V was clipped by 1 base and J by 3 bases, with 7 bases between them. CDR3 in amino acids: CASSVFGDTGELFF. The CDR3 DNA follows: TGTGCCAGCAGCGTATTTGGGGACACCGGGGAGCTGTTTTTT.

This clonotype appeared many times. CDR3 in DNA: TGTGCCAGCTGGACAGGGGGGGATGGCTACACCTTC. This sequence encodes CASWTGGDGYTF. The rearrangement uses TRBV6-5 and TRBJ1-2; TRBD1 agrees at 10 bases. This CDR3 has 12 residues. J was trimmed by 6 bases and V by 8 bases; bases with no gene match: 3. CDR1 and CDR2 (germline): MNHEY, SVGAGI.

This clonotype was observed at least ten times. This chain connects TRBV28 to TRBJ2-7; D unresolved. In germline, CDR1 is MDHEN, CDR2 SYDVKM. V was cut by 8 bases and J by 0 bases, with 11 bases left in between. This CDR3 contains 13 residues. The CDR3 nucleotides are TGTGCCAGCGGAGAGGTGAGCTCCTACGAGCAGTACTTC. Protein sequence: CASGEVSSYEQYF.

This clonotype was counted many times. The chain joins TRBV15 to TRBJ1-5; D may be TRBD1 (5 bases). Trimming took 0 bases from V and 4 from J, leaving 10 bases between them. Per the germline V gene, CDR1 is LNHNV and CDR2 is YYDKDF (reference sequence). This CDR3 spans 15 amino acids. This CDR3 reads CATSRDLGGNQPQHF. The CDR3 DNA follows: TGTGCCACCAGCAGAGATTTGGGGGGAAATCAGCCCCAGCATTTT.

The V gene is TRBV2, the J gene TRBJ2-4; TRBD1 or TRBD2 may be the D gene (5 bases each). Germline lookup yields CDR1 SNHLY and CDR2 FYNNEI. The length of the CDR3 is 15 residues. Trimming took off 4 bases at V and 7 bases at J, with 17 bases between the two ends. DNA of the CDR3: TGTGCCAGCAGTGGGGGCGGAGGCCGGGCGAACATTCAGTACTTC. This gives the protein CASSGGGGRANIQYF.

This chain uses TRBV25-1 with TRBJ2-7, with 9 bases lining up with TRBD1. Germline V gene sequence: CDR1 MGHDK, CDR2 SYGVNS. Trimming removed 2 bases from V and 4 bases from J; junction bases left unmatched: 6. The CDR3 totals 15 residues. In DNA form, the CDR3 reads TGTGCCAGCAGTGAACCGGGACAGGGTAAATACGAGCAGTACTTC. Amino acids: CASSEPGQGKYEQYF.

This clonotype was detected ten times or more. V usage is TRBV6-5 and J usage is TRBJ1-1; D remains ambiguous. Between the trimmed V and J ends, which lost 2 bases and 2 bases, there was a span of 6 bases. CDR3 length equals 13 residues. Germline V gives CDR1 MNHEY, CDR2 SVGAGI. For the CDR3, the DNA is TGTGCCAGCAGTTACGACGAAAACACTGAAGCTTTCTTT. Translating gives CASSYDENTEAFF.